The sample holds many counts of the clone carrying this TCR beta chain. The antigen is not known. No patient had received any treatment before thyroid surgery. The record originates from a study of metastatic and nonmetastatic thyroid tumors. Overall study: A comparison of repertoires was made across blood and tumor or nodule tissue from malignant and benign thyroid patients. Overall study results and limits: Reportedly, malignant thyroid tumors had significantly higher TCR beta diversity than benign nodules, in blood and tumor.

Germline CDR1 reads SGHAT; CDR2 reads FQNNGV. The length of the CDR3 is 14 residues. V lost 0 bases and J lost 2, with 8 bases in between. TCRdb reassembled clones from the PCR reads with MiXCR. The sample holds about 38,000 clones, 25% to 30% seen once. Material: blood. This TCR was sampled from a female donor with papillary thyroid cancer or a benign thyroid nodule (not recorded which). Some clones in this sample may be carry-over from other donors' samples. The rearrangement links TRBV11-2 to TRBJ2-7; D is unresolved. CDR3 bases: TGTGCCAGCAGCTTAGATCTTAGGGCCTACGAGCAGTACTTC. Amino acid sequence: CASSLDLRAYEQYF.